Detailed here is one T cell receptor beta chain. The antigen remains unidentified. This specimen comes from a study of blood T cells in healthy people across ages. Study-level findings and limits: When set beside aged donors, long-lived donors presented more naive CD4+ cells and higher diversity.

The CDR3 has 16 residues. Germline-derived CDR1 and CDR2 are MNHNS and SASEGT. Trimming removed 3 bases from V and 10 bases from J, with 22 bases in between. A J-beta primer mix and a sample-barcoded 5' primer were used in a second PCR of about 7 to 12 cycles. From each sample, at least 2.5 million paired-end reads containing CDR3 were obtained. One entry per CDR3 protein results from TCRdb running MiXCR on the 5' RACE reads. The sample lists about 1.4 million distinct CDR3 sequences, roughly 60% seen once, with 6.7% in the top ten. The source material was blood. This TCR came from a man aged 18 to 29 in good health. V is TRBV6-1 and J is TRBJ2-1; D uncertain. Written as DNA, the CDR3 is TGTGCCAGCAGTGAGAGGTTCGACGACGGAGCTCGGGAGCAGTTCTTC. Its protein product is CASSERFDDGAREQFF.